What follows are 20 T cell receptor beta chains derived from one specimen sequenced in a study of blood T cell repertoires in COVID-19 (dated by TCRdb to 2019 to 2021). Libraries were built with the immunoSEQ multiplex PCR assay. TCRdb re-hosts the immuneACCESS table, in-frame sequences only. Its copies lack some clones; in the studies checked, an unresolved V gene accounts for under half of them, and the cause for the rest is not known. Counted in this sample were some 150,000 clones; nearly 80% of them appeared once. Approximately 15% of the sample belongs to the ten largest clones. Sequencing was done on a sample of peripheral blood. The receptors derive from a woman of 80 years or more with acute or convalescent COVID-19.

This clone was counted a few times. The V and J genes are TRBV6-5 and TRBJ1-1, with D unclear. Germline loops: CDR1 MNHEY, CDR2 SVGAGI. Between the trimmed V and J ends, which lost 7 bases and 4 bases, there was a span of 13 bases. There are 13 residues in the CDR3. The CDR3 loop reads CASKGYRSTEAFF. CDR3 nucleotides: TGTGCCAGCAAAGGATACCGGAGCACTGAAGCTTTCTTT.

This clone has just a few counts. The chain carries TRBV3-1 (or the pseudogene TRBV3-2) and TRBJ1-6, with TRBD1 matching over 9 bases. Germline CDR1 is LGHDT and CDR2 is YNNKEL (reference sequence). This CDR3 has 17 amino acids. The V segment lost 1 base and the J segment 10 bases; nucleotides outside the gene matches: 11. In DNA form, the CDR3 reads TGTGCCAGCAGCCAAGGAACAGGACAGGGGCTCCGGTCACCCCTCCACTTT. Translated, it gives CASSQGTGQGLRSPLHF.

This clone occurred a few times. For the CDR3, the DNA is TGTGCCAGCACCTTACTAGCGGACAGACCAGATACGCAGTATTTT. It yields the protein CASTLLADRPDTQYF. The chain combines TRBV6-5 with TRBJ2-3, with 8 bases that match TRBD2. The CDR3 runs to 15 residues. Trimming took 7 bases from V and 4 from J; bases not matched to a gene: 10. The germline gives CDR1 MNHEY, CDR2 SVGAGI.

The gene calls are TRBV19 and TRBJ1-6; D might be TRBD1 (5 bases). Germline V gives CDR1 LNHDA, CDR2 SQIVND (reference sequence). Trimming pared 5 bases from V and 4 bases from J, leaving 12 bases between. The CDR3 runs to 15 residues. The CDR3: CASSPGDLYNSPLHF. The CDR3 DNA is TGTGCCAGTAGTCCGGGGGATCTTTATAATTCACCCCTCCACTTT.

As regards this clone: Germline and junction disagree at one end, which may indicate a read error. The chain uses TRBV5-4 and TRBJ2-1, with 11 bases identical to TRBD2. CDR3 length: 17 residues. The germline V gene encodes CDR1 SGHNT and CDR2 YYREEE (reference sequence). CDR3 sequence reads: CASSLPSGRRQDIEQLF. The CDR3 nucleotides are TGTGCCAGCAGCTTGCCTAGCGGGAGGCGGCAAGACATTGAGCAGCTCTTC.

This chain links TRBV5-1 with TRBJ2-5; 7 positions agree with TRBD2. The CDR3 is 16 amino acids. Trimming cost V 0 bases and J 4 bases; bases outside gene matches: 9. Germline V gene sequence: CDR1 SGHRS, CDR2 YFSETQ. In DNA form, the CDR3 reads TGCGCCAGCAGCTTGGCCCCTACTAGCGTCTTAGAGACCCAGTACTTC. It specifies CASSLAPTSVLETQYF.

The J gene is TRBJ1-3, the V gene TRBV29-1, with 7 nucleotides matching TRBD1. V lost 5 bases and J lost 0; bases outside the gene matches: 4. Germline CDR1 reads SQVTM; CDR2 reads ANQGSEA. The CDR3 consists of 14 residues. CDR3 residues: CSVNRDSSGNTIYF. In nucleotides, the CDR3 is TGCAGCGTTAACCGGGACAGCTCTGGAAACACCATATATTTT.

CDR3 nucleotides: TGTGCCAGCAGCCCCGGACAGGGGAGTGCCGAGCAGTACTTC. Amino acid sequence: CASSPGQGSAEQYF. This chain joins TRBV11-3 and TRBJ2-7; 9 nucleotides agree with TRBD1. The CDR3 consists of 14 residues. With V trimmed by 5 bases and J by 6 bases, 8 bases remained unmatched. Germline V CDR1 and CDR2: SGHNT, YENEEA.

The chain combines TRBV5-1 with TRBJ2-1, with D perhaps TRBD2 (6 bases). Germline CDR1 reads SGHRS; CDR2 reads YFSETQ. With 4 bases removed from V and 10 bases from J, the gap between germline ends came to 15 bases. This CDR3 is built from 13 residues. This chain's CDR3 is CASSQGLLTEQFF. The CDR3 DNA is TGCGCCAGCAGCCAGGGACTGCTAACCGAGCAGTTCTTC. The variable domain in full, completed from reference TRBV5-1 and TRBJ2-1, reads KAGVTQTPRYLIKTRGQQVTLSCSPISGHRSVSWYQQTPGQGLQFLFEYFSETQRNKGNFPGRFSGRQFSNSRSEMNVSTLELGDSALYLCASSQGLLTEQFFGPGTRLTVL.

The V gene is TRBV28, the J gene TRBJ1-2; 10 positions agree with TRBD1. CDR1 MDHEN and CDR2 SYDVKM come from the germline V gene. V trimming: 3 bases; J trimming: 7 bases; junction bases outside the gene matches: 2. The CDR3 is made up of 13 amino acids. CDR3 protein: CASSLGTGVGYTF. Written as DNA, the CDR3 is TGTGCCAGCAGTTTGGGGACAGGGGTTGGCTACACCTTC.

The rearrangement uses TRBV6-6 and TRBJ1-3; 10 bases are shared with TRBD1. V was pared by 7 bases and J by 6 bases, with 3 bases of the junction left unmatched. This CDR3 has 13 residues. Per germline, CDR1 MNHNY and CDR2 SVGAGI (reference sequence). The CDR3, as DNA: TGTGCCAGCATCCGACAGGGGGCAAACACCATATATTTT. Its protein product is CASIRQGANTIYF.

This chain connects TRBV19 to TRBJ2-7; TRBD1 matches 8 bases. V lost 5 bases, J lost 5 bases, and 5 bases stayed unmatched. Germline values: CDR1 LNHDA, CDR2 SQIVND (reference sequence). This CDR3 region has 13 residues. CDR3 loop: CASSGGTGDEQYF. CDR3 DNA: TGTGCCAGTAGTGGTGGGACAGGAGACGAGCAGTACTTC.

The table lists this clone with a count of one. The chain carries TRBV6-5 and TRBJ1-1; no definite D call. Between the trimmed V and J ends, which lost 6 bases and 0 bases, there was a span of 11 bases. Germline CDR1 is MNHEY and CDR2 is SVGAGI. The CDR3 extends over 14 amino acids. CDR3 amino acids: CASSPERVNTEAFF. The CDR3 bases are TGTGCCAGCAGCCCCGAACGGGTGAACACTGAAGCTTTCTTT.

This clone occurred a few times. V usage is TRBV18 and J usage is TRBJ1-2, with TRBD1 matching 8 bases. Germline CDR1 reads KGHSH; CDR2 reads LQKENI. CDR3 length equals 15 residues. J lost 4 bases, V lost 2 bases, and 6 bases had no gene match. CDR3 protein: CASSPKTGGPYGYTF. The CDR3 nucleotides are TGTGCCAGCTCACCAAAAACAGGGGGTCCCTATGGCTACACCTTC.

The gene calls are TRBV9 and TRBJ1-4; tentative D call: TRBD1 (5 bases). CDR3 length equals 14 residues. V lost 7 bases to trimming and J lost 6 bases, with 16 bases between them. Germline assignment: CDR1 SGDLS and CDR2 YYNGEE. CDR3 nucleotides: TGTGCCAGCGACGTGGGGACTGATTATGAAAAACTGTTTTTT. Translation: CASDVGTDYEKLFF.

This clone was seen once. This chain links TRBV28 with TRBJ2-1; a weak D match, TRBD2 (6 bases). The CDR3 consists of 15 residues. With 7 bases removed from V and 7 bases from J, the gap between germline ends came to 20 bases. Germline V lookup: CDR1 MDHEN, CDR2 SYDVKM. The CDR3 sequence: CASNNFGGAGNEQFF. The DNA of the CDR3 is TGTGCCAGCAACAACTTTGGCGGGGCGGGTAATGAGCAGTTCTTC. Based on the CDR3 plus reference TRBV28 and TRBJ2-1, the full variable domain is DVKVTQSSRYLVKRTGEKVFLECVQDMDHENMFWYRQDPGLGLRLIYFSYDVKMKEKGDIPEGYSVSREKKERFSLILESASTNQTSMYLCASNNFGGAGNEQFFGPGTRLTVL.

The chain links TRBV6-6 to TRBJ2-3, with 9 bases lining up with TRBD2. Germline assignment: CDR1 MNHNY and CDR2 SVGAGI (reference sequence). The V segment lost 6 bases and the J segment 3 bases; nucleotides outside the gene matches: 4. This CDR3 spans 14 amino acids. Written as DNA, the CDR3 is TGTGCCAGCAGAGAGACTAGCGGTACAGATACGCAGTATTTT. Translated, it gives CASRETSGTDTQYF.

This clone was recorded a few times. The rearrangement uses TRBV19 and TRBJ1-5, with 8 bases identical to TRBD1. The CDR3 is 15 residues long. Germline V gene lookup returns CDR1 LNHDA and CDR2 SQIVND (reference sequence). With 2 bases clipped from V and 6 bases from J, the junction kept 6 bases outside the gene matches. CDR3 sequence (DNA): TGTGCCAGTAGTATAAACAGGGGGGTTGGTCAGCCCCAGCATTTT. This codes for CASSINRGVGQPQHF.

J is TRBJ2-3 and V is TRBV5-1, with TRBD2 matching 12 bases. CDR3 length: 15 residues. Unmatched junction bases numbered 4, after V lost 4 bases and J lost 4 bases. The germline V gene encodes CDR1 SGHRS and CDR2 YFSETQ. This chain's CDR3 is CASSPLAGGPDTQYF. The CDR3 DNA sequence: TGCGCCAGCAGCCCACTAGCGGGAGGCCCAGATACGCAGTATTTT.

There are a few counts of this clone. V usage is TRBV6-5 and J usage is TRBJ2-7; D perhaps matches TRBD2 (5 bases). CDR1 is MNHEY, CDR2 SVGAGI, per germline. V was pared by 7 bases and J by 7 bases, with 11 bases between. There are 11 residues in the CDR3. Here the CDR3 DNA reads TGTGCCAGCACGGGGAGTGGAGAGCAGTACTTC. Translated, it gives CASTGSGEQYF.